Below are 11 T cell receptor beta chains sequenced from a single sample in a study of blood T cells in healthy people across ages. A J-beta primer mix and a sample-barcoded 5' primer were used in a second PCR of roughly 7 to 12 cycles. TCRdb re-called the 5' RACE reads through MiXCR, storing one row per CDR3 protein. The sample lists some 1.4 million distinct CDR3 sequences; roughly 45% were seen once. The sample comprised blood. These receptors all stem from a woman younger than 35 in good health.

This clonotype showed up just a few times. The chain employs TRBV12-3 or TRBV12-4 and TRBJ2-7, with D perhaps TRBD2 (5 bases). V dropped 4 bases and J dropped 10 bases, with 14 bases sitting between them. The CDR3 has 12 residues. The CDR3 sequence: CASSYRDSTQYF. CDR3 coding DNA: TGTGCCAGCAGTTACCGGGATTCTACCCAGTACTTC.

V and J are TRBV6-1 and TRBJ2-1; D is unresolved. The CDR3 consists of 12 residues. Germline values: CDR1 MNHNS, CDR2 SASEGT. V shed 5 bases and J shed 5 bases, with 7 bases lying between them. The CDR3 coding sequence is TGTGCCAGCAGTAAAAAAGACAATGAGCAGTTCTTC. Translating gives CASSKKDNEQFF.

The chain links TRBV2 to TRBJ2-3; D is possibly TRBD2 (6 bases). The V end lost 0 bases, the J end lost 6 bases, and 10 bases lay between the germline ends. Germline V gene data show CDR1 as SNHLY and CDR2 as FYNNEI. CDR3 length equals 14 residues. CDR3 sequence: CASSEASGGDTQYF. The CDR3 DNA is TGTGCCAGCAGTGAAGCTTCTGGGGGGGATACGCAGTATTTT.

The rearrangement uses TRBV24-1 and TRBJ1-4; TRBD1 is a possible D gene (5 bases). Germline-derived CDR1 and CDR2 are KGHDR and SFDVKD. Trimming cost V 3 bases and J 6 bases, with 10 bases left between them. The CDR3 length is 14 residues. CDR3 coding DNA: TGTGCCACCAGTGATAGGAGGGGCGATGAAAAACTGTTTTTT. Encoded protein: CATSDRRGDEKLFF.

This clonotype was detected once. CDR3: CASSGGRGRDEQYF. Written as DNA, the CDR3 is TGTGCCAGCAGTGGGGGCCGGGGTAGGGACGAGCAGTACTTC. The chain joins TRBV12-3 or TRBV12-4 to TRBJ2-7; perhaps TRBD1 as D (6 bases). The CDR3 loop spans 14 amino acids. V was trimmed by 5 bases and J by 5 bases, leaving 16 bases between them.

The chain joins TRBV7-2 to TRBJ1-4; D is perhaps TRBD1 (5 bases). This CDR3 has 15 residues. The V end was cut by 3 bases, the J end by 8 bases, with 16 bases between. Germline V gene lookup returns CDR1 SGHTA and CDR2 FQGNSA. This CDR3 is CASSLGPLGSEKLFF. DNA of the CDR3: TGTGCCAGCAGCTTGGGACCGTTAGGATCAGAAAAACTGTTTTTT.

CDR3 loop: CAIRPTWDDTGELFF. The CDR3 coding sequence is TGTGCCATCAGACCAACATGGGACGACACCGGGGAGCTGTTTTTT. The V call is TRBV10-3, the J call TRBJ2-2; D may be TRBD1 or TRBD2 (5 bases each). Trimming took off 6 bases at V and 3 bases at J, with 14 bases between the two ends. The CDR3 totals 15 residues. Germline V gene lookup returns CDR1 ENHRY and CDR2 SYGVKD.

This clonotype showed up just a few times. The chain carries TRBV11-2 and TRBJ2-7, with D perhaps being TRBD1 or TRBD2 (5 bases each). With 6 bases removed from V and 3 bases from J, the gap between germline ends came to 24 bases. Germline CDR1 reads SGHAT; CDR2 reads FQNNGV. There are 17 residues in the CDR3. The CDR3 nucleotides read TGTGCCAGCAGGGGGCCGGGACGAGACCCTATTAACTACGAGCAGTACTTC. Translating gives CASRGPGRDPINYEQYF.

In this sample, this clonotype turned up once. The chain is built from TRBV7-9 and TRBJ2-2; D uncertain. Germline-derived CDR1 and CDR2 are SEHNR and FQNEAQ (reference sequence). The CDR3 loop spans 15 amino acids. Trimming left V 5 bases short and J 5 bases short, with 15 bases between. CDR3 protein: CASSPQEGPTGELFF. CDR3 nucleotide sequence: TGTGCCAGCAGCCCCCAGGAAGGTCCGACCGGGGAGCTGTTTTTT.

The chain couples TRBV5-5 to TRBJ2-3, with D unresolved. The ends were cut back, 1 base at V and 6 bases at J, with 9 bases in the middle. The CDR3 is 13 amino acids. The germline CDR1 and CDR2 sequences are SGHKS and YYEKEE (reference sequence). DNA of the CDR3: TGTGCCAGCAGCTTGTCAGGAAAGGATACGCAGTATTTT. Amino acids: CASSLSGKDTQYF.

The genes are TRBV20-1 and TRBJ2-1; a weak D match, TRBD2 (6 bases). Germline CDR1 is DFQATT and CDR2 is SNEGSKA (reference sequence). CDR3 size: 15 residues. V lost 4 bases and J lost 7, with 20 bases in between. CDR3 loop: CSAIPNGGPGNEQFF. Written as DNA, the CDR3 is TGCAGTGCTATTCCCAACGGGGGTCCAGGGAATGAGCAGTTCTTC.